This is a list of T cell receptor beta chains from one sample in a study of shared clonotypes between healthy human individuals. Generated by immunoSEQ multiplex PCR, the TCRdb table keeps only in-frame clones and is missing some. Here the sample spans a few million clones, 93% being singletons. Sequenced: naive CD8+ T cells from PBMCs. The receptors here all came from a young man in good health. Some clones in this sample may be carry-over from other donors' samples. CDR3s include the opening cysteine and the closing phenylalanine or tryptophan. Fields, in order: J gene, clone size, V gene, D gene, CDR3 DNA, CDR3 protein. D genes are given only for firm matches. For some rows the clone size is stated as once, few or many, or as a class when expanded; others skip it.

>TRBJ1-1|.|TRBV28|.
TGTGCCAGCAGCCCTTACAAACTGAACACTGAAGCTTTCTTT
CASSPYKLNTEAFF
>TRBJ2-2|once|TRBV7-9|.
TGTGCCAGCAGCTTAGGAAGGCCCGGGGAGCTGTTTTTT
CASSLGRPGELFF
>TRBJ1-2|.|TRBV29-1|.
TGCAGCGTTGTCGGGGGGACTGATTACTATGGCTACACCTTC
CSVVGGTDYYGYTF
>TRBJ2-2|once|TRBV25-1|.
TGTGCCAGCAGTGCCCCGGGGCCAAGGGCCGGGGAGCTGTTTTTT
CASSAPGPRAGELFF
>TRBJ1-5|.|TRBV6-8|.
TGTGCCAGCCCGAATCAGCCCCAGCATTTT
CASPNQPQHF
>TRBJ2-7|.|TRBV4-1|TRBD2
TGCGCCAGCAGCCCCGGGGGACTAGCGGGAGGGAGGAACTACGAGCAGTACTTC
CASSPGGLAGGRNYEQYF
>TRBJ2-5|.|TRBV4-1|TRBD2
TGCGCCAGCAGCCAAGAACTAGCGGGGCAAGAGACCCAGTACTTC
CASSQELAGQETQYF
>TRBJ2-1|.|TRBV13|TRBD2
TGTGCCAGCAGCCCCCCGTGGGTAGCGGGCCTCTACAATGAGCAGTTCTTC
CASSPPWVAGLYNEQFF
>TRBJ2-7|.|TRBV16|.
TGTGCCAGCAGCCAATCGCCCGGTTTTGGCGAGCAGTACTTC
CASSQSPGFGEQYF
>TRBJ2-2|.|TRBV9|.
TGTGCCAGCAGCCCCCGGGATAGGACCGGGGAGCTGTTTTTT
CASSPRDRTGELFF
>TRBJ1-5|once|TRBV2|.
TGTGCCAGCAGTGAAGCGCTACCAGTCAATCAGCCCCAGCATTTT
CASSEALPVNQPQHF
>TRBJ1-1|.|TRBV9|.
TGTGCCAGCAGCGTAGGACCGATCACTGAAGCTTTCTTT
CASSVGPITEAFF
>TRBJ1-1|few|TRBV29-1|.
TGCAGCGTCCCCCCCGGTGGGTTAGAAGCTTTCTTT
CSVPPGGLEAFF
>TRBJ2-7|.|TRBV27|TRBD2
TGTGCCAGCAGTTCGGGGTTGGCGGGAGTACGCGAGCAGTACTTC
CASSSGLAGVREQYF
>TRBJ2-7|.|TRBV5-1|TRBD2
TGCGCCAGCAGCTTCTTCGCGAGCGGGAGTAGGTACGAGCAGTACTTC
CASSFFASGSRYEQYF
>TRBJ2-7|.|TRBV7-9|TRBD1
TGTGCCAGCAGCCCTGACAGGGATCCCTCCTACGAGCAGTACTTC
CASSPDRDPSYEQYF